Below, 3 T cell receptor beta chains from the same sample are listed, as sequenced in a study of cytomegalovirus exposure and HLA in healthy donors. PCR amplification relied on 60 Vbeta primers (plus 13 Jbeta primers). Assay used: immunoSEQ multiplex PCR; TCRdb lists only in-frame clones, some missing. The sample lists about 190,000 clones; 75% to 85% were seen once. The sequencing input was PBMCs. The receptor source for this set is a woman under 30 in good health and CMV-seropositive.

This chain joins TRBV5-1 and TRBJ1-1; 9 nucleotides line up with TRBD1. Germline assignment: CDR1 SGHRS and CDR2 YFSETQ. CDR3 length: 14 residues. The V gene end was trimmed by 4 bases and the J gene end by 5 bases; junction bases not matched to a gene: 6. The DNA of the CDR3 is TGCGCCAGCAGCGACGGGACAGGGAGGACTGAAGCTTTCTTT. This gives the protein CASSDGTGRTEAFF.

This clone showed up just a few times. The CDR3 is CASSPARQGEQFF. DNA of the CDR3: TGTGCCAGCAGTCCCGCCCGACAGGGTGAGCAGTTCTTC. The V and J genes are TRBV2 and TRBJ2-1; TRBD1 aligns across 7 bases. Germline CDR1 SNHLY, CDR2 FYNNEI. The CDR3 length is 13 residues. The junction had 7 bases not matched to a gene; V was cut back by 5 bases and J by 9 bases.

This chain joins TRBV6-1 and TRBJ2-7; a possible D gene is TRBD1 (5 bases). CDR3 length: 13 residues. V shed 7 bases and J shed 9 bases, with 19 bases lying between them. Germline CDR1 and CDR2: MNHNS and SASEGT. The CDR3 coding sequence is TGTGCCAGCACCCAAGAATTAGGTACAGGGCAGTACGTC. Translated, it gives CASTQELGTGQYV.